A selection of T cell receptor beta chains follows, all from one sample in a study of T cell responses to AZD1222 COVID-19 vaccine. Some clones are missing from TCRdb's copy, which holds only in-frame ones; the method was immunoSEQ multiplex PCR. The sample has roughly 150,000 clones; approximately 89% are singletons. Material: peripheral blood, obtained on day 0 of MenACWY control vaccination. The receptors were gathered from an adult in good health. Each CDR3 is given with its conserved first and last residue. A D gene is named only where the DNA matches it firmly. Clone size is not always given. Where it is, it says once, few, many or a class for expanded clones.

d_call: .
clone_size: few
j_call: TRBJ2-5
v_call: TRBV11-3
cdr3_nt: TGTGCCAGCACCCCAGGAGAGGAGACCCAGTACTTC
cdr3_aa: CASTPGEETQYF

d_call: .
clone_size: .
j_call: TRBJ2-5
v_call: TRBV21-1
cdr3_nt: TGTGCCAGCAGCAAAGGGTCTAGCGGGGTTAAAGAGACCCAGTACTTC
cdr3_aa: CASSKGSSGVKETQYF

d_call: TRBD2
clone_size: .
j_call: TRBJ2-2
v_call: TRBV6-5
cdr3_nt: TGTGCCAGCAGTCAACTAGCGGGAGGCGCGGGGGAGCTGTTTTTT
cdr3_aa: CASSQLAGGAGELFF

d_call: .
clone_size: .
j_call: TRBJ2-1
v_call: TRBV9
cdr3_nt: TGTGCCAGCAGCGCCATCGATGTTGCGAATGAGCAGTTCTTC
cdr3_aa: CASSAIDVANEQFF

d_call: .
clone_size: .
j_call: TRBJ2-7
v_call: TRBV21-1
cdr3_nt: TGTGCCAGCAGCAACCTCGGACAGGGGATCTCCTACGAGCAGTACTTC
cdr3_aa: CASSNLGQGISYEQYF

d_call: TRBD1
clone_size: .
j_call: TRBJ1-4
v_call: TRBV28
cdr3_nt: TGTGCCAGCAGTTTAATGCAGGGGGGGAGTGAAAAACTGTTTTTT
cdr3_aa: CASSLMQGGSEKLFF

d_call: .
clone_size: .
j_call: TRBJ2-5
v_call: TRBV7-2
cdr3_nt: TGTGCCAGCAGCTTAGCGGGGGGAAGCTATGAGACCCAGTACTTC
cdr3_aa: CASSLAGGSYETQYF

d_call: .
clone_size: .
j_call: TRBJ2-7
v_call: TRBV30
cdr3_nt: TGTGCCTGGAGTGCCCCCGCGAGCGGAAGGGAGCAGTACTTC
cdr3_aa: CAWSAPASGREQYF

d_call: .
clone_size: once
j_call: TRBJ2-3
v_call: TRBV27
cdr3_nt: TGTGCCAGCAGTTTTCGCGATACGCAGTATTTT
cdr3_aa: CASSFRDTQYF

d_call: .
clone_size: .
j_call: TRBJ1-3
v_call: TRBV18
cdr3_nt: TGTGCCAGCTCACCTGGCGCCAGTAACACCATATATTTT
cdr3_aa: CASSPGASNTIYF

d_call: .
clone_size: .
j_call: TRBJ1-2
v_call: TRBV7-8
cdr3_nt: TGTGCCAGCAGCCCTGATTATGGCTACACCTTC
cdr3_aa: CASSPDYGYTF

d_call: .
clone_size: .
j_call: TRBJ1-2
v_call: TRBV5-5
cdr3_nt: TGTGCCAGCAGCCCCGACACAACTAACTATGGCTACACCTTC
cdr3_aa: CASSPDTTNYGYTF

d_call: .
clone_size: .
j_call: TRBJ2-2
v_call: TRBV5-1
cdr3_nt: TGCGCCAGCAGCTTGGCCATCGACACCGGGGAGCTGTTTTTT
cdr3_aa: CASSLAIDTGELFF

d_call: .
clone_size: once
j_call: TRBJ1-1
v_call: TRBV6-5
cdr3_nt: TGTGCCAGCAGTTTGATCCCGGGGCAGTCTGAAGCTTTCTTT
cdr3_aa: CASSLIPGQSEAFF

d_call: TRBD1
clone_size: .
j_call: TRBJ1-4
v_call: TRBV5-1
cdr3_nt: TGCGCCAGCAGCTTGGGGCAGGGGGTAACTAATGAAAAACTGTTTTTT
cdr3_aa: CASSLGQGVTNEKLFF

d_call: TRBD2
clone_size: .
j_call: TRBJ2-1
v_call: TRBV7-9
cdr3_nt: TGTGCCAGCAGCCGGGAGGAGCGGAGATACAATGAGCAGTTCTTC
cdr3_aa: CASSREERRYNEQFF

d_call: TRBD2
clone_size: .
j_call: TRBJ2-1
v_call: TRBV7-9
cdr3_nt: TGTGCCAGCAGCTTAGCGATCCTAGCGGGAGTTGGCGATGAGCAGTTCTTC
cdr3_aa: CASSLAILAGVGDEQFF

d_call: TRBD1
clone_size: .
j_call: TRBJ2-7
v_call: TRBV5-1
cdr3_nt: TGCGCCAGCAGCGTGCAGGGGGCCTCCTACGAGCAGTACTTC
cdr3_aa: CASSVQGASYEQYF

d_call: .
clone_size: .
j_call: TRBJ2-4
v_call: TRBV19
cdr3_nt: TGTGCCAGTAGTGTGTCAGGCGGGAAAGTCAAAAACATTCGGTACTTC
cdr3_aa: CASSVSGGKVKNIRYF

d_call: TRBD1
clone_size: .
j_call: TRBJ1-2
v_call: TRBV4-2
cdr3_nt: TGTGCCAGCAGCCATCCCACAGGGGGCGGGGGCTATGGCTACACCTTC
cdr3_aa: CASSHPTGGGGYGYTF

d_call: TRBD2
clone_size: .
j_call: TRBJ2-1
v_call: TRBV15
cdr3_nt: TGTGCCACCAGCCTGGAGCGGGGGGCCTCCTACAATGAGCAGTTCTTC
cdr3_aa: CATSLERGASYNEQFF

d_call: .
clone_size: .
j_call: TRBJ1-4
v_call: TRBV6-2/TRBV6-3
cdr3_nt: TGTGCCAGCAGTTCCCCGCTACAGGGATGGAATGAAAAACTGTTTTTT
cdr3_aa: CASSSPLQGWNEKLFF

d_call: .
clone_size: .
j_call: TRBJ2-1
v_call: TRBV7-7
cdr3_nt: TGTGCTAGCAGCCCCGGACACAACAATGAGCAGTTCTTC
cdr3_aa: CASSPGHNNEQFF

d_call: TRBD2
clone_size: .
j_call: TRBJ2-7
v_call: TRBV19
cdr3_nt: TGTGCCAGTAGTGATATGGGGGGGTACGAGCAGTACTTC
cdr3_aa: CASSDMGGYEQYF

d_call: .
clone_size: .
j_call: TRBJ2-2
v_call: TRBV6-2/TRBV6-3
cdr3_nt: TGTGCCAGCAGTTACCCCCAGCGGGCCACCGGGGAGCTGTTTTTT
cdr3_aa: CASSYPQRATGELFF